This T cell receptor (beta chain) was identified during a study of blood T cell repertoires in COVID-19. Study as a whole: From the United States, Italy and Spain came samples of acute and convalescent COVID-19. From T cells, B-cell-depleted T cells, or PBMCs came the material, which was cDNA or gDNA.

Original processing methods: The authors estimated nucleated cell counts from reference gene primer amplification. Assay used: immunoSEQ multiplex PCR; TCRdb lists only in-frame clones, some missing. V, J and clone size are those of that table, while D and trimming were read from the DNA. The data hold more than 85,000 clones, with approximately 84% observed a single time. This clone was seen just once. This receptor was obtained from a human donor in a cohort sampled during active COVID-19. The sequenced sample was peripheral blood.

In DNA, the CDR3 is TGTGCCAGCAGCCCGGCGGGAGCCGGGCCGTACGAGCAGTACTTC. Its protein product is CASSPAGAGPYEQYF. V gene TRBV7-8 combines with J gene TRBJ2-7; 7 bases match TRBD2. Germline trimming cut 5 bases from V and 4 bases from J; bases unmatched to any gene: 11. Germline CDR1 reads SGHVS; CDR2 reads FQNEAQ. This CDR3 comprises 15 residues.